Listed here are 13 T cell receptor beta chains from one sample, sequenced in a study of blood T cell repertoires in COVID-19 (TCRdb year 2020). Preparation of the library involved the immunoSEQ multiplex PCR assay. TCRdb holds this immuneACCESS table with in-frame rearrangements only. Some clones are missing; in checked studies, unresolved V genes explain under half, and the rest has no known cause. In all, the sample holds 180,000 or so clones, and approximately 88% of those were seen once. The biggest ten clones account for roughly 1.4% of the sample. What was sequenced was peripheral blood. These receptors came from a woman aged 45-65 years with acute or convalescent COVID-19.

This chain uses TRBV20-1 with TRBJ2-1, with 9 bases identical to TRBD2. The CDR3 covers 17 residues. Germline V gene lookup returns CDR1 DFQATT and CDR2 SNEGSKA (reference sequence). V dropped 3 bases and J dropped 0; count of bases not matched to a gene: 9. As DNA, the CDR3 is TGCAGTGCTAGTTGGCTAGCGGGAACCAGCTCCTACAATGAGCAGTTCTTC. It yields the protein CSASWLAGTSSYNEQFF.

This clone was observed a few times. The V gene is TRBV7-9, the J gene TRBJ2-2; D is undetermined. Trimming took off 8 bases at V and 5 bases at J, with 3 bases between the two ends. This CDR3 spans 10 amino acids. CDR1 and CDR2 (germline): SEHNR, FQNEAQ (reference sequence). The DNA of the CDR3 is TGTGCCAGCCAAACCGGGGAGCTGTTTTTT. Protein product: CASQTGELFF.

The chain's CDR3 is CASSPPGGGSYEQYF. The CDR3 coding sequence is TGCGCCAGCAGCCCCCCAGGAGGTGGGTCCTACGAGCAGTACTTC. V and J are TRBV5-1 and TRBJ2-7; maybe TRBD2 (5 bases). The germline V gene encodes CDR1 SGHRS and CDR2 YFSETQ. This CDR3 spans 15 amino acids. The V end was cut by 4 bases, the J end by 1 base, with 15 bases between. The whole variable domain, remainder taken from reference TRBV5-1 and TRBJ2-7, is KAGVTQTPRYLIKTRGQQVTLSCSPISGHRSVSWYQQTPGQGLQFLFEYFSETQRNKGNFPGRFSGRQFSNSRSEMNVSTLELGDSALYLCASSPPGGGSYEQYFGPGTRLTVT.

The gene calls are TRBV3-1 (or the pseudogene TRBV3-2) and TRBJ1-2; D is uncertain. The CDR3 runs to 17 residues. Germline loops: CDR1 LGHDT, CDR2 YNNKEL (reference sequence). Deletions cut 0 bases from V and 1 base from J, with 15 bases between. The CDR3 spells CASSQDKADCDNYGYTF. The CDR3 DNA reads TGTGCCAGCAGCCAAGATAAGGCAGACTGCGATAACTATGGCTACACCTTC.

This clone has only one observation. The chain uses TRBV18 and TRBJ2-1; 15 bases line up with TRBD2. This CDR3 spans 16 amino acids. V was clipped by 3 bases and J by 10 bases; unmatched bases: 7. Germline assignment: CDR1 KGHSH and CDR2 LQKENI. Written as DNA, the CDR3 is TGTGCCAGCTCACCGTCGGGACTAGCGGGAGGTTTGGAGCAGTTCTTC. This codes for CASSPSGLAGGLEQFF.

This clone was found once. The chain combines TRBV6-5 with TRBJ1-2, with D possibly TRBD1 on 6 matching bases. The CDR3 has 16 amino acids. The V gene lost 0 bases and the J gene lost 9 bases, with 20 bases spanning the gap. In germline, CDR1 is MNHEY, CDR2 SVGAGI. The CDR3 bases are TGTGCCAGCAGTTACTCGAGGGACACCACTGTCCAAAGCTACACCTTC. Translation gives CASSYSRDTTVQSYTF.

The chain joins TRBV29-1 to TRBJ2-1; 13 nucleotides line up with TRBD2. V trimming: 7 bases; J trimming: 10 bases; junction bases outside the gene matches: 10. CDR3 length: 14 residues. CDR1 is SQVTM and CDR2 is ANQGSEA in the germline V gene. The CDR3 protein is CSGRLAGGGSEQFF. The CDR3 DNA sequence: TGCAGCGGGAGACTAGCGGGAGGCGGGTCGGAGCAGTTCTTC.

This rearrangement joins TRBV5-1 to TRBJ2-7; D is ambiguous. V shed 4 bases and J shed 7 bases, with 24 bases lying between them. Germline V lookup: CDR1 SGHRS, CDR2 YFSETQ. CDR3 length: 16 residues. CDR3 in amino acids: CASSLRVSIPPREQYF. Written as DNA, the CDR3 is TGCGCCAGCAGCCTCCGGGTCAGTATTCCTCCGAGGGAGCAGTACTTC.

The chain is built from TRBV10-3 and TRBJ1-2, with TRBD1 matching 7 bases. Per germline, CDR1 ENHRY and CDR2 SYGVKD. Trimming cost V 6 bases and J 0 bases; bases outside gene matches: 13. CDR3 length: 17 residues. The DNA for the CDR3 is TGTGCCATCAGCGGAAGGACAGGTTTACTCCCTAACTATGGCTACACCTTC. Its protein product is CAISGRTGLLPNYGYTF.

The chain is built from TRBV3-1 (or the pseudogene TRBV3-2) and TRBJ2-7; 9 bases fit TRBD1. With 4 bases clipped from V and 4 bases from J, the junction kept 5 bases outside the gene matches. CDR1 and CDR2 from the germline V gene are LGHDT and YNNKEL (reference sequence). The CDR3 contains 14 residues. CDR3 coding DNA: TGTGCCAGCAGCCTGTGGGACAGGGAATACGAGCAGTACTTC. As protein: CASSLWDREYEQYF.

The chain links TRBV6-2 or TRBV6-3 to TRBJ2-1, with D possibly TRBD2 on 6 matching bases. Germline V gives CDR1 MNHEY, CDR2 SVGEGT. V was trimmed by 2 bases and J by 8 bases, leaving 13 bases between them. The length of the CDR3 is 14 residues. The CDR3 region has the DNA TGTGCCAGCAGTTACGTGGGACTTGACGATGAGCAGTTCTTC. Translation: CASSYVGLDDEQFF.

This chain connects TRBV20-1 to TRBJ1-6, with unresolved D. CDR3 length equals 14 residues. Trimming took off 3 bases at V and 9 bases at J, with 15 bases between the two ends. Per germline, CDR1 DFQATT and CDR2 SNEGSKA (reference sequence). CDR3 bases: TGCAGTGCTAGTAGCCCTGGAGGTGGTTCACCCCTCCACTTT. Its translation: CSASSPGGGSPLHF.

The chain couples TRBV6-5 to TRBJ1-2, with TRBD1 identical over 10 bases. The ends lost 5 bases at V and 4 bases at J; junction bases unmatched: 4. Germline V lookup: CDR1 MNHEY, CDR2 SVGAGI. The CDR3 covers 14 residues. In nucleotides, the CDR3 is TGTGCCAGCAGTCCGACAGGGGGCCCCTATGGCTACACCTTC. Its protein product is CASSPTGGPYGYTF.